This T cell receptor beta chain was sequenced for a study of T cells in Graves' hyperthyroidism and ophthalmopathy. If no ophthalmopathy progression occurred within 18 months, Graves' hyperthyroidism was stable. It was RNA transcripts that yielded the amplified TCR beta CDR3 regions. TCR CDR3 regions were first amplified by RT-PCR with HTBI primers. MiXCR, applied by TCRdb to the multiplex PCR reads, yields one record per CDR3 protein. The profile covers about 420,000 distinct CDR3 sequences, with 15% to 19% appearing a single time and just under 8% taken by the ten largest. V was cut by 1 base and J by 0 bases, with 7 bases left in between. CDR1 is SGHVS, CDR2 FQNEAQ, per germline. The CDR3 covers 15 residues. Overall study results and limits: Patients with ophthalmopathy were separated from those with stable hyperthyroidism by a 13 V-J model. Among thyroid clonotypes expanded above 0.001, most also appeared in blood.

This clonotype showed up many times. Its cognate antigen is unknown. The sequenced material came from blood. The chain joins TRBV7-8 to TRBJ1-5, with no clear D. This receptor was taken from a woman between 18 and 29 years old with Graves' hyperthyroidism. The CDR3 reads CASSLDSNSNQPQHF. CDR3 in DNA: TGTGCCAGCAGCTTAGACAGCAATAGCAATCAGCCCCAGCATTTT.